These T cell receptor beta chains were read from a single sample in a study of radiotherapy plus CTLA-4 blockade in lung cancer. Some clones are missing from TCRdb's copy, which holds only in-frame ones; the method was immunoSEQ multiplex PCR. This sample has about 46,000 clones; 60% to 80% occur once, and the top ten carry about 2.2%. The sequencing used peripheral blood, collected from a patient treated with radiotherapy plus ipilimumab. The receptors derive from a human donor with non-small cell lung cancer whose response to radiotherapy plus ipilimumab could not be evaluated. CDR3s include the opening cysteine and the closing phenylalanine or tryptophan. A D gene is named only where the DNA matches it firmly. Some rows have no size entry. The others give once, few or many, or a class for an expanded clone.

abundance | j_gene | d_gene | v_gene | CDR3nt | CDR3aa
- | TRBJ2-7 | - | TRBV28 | TGTGCCAGTAAACCCGGGACATACTACGAGCAGTACTTC | CASKPGTYYEQYF
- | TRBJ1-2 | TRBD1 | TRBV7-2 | TGTGCCAGCAGCCCAGGGGGGTCAAACCATCGGGCCTATGGCTACACCTTC | CASSPGGSNHRAYGYTF
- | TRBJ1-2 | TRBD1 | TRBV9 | TGTGCCAGCAGCGTAGGTCAGGGGGCCTATGGCTACACCTTC | CASSVGQGAYGYTF
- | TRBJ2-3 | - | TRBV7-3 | TGTGCCAGCAGCAACGGACTTTACACAGATACGCAGTATTTT | CASSNGLYTDTQYF
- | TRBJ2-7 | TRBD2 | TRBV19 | TGTGCCAGTAGTATGAGGACTAGCGGGAGTTACGAGCAGTACTTC | CASSMRTSGSYEQYF
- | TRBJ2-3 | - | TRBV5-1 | TGCGCCAGCAGCTTAACCCCCTTTCGGGGAGCCACAGATACGCAGTATTTT | CASSLTPFRGATDTQYF
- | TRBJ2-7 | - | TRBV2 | TGTGCCAGCAGCCTCGGAGGTGATGGGTCCTCCTACGAGCAGTACTTC | CASSLGGDGSSYEQYF
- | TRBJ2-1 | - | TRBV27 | TGTGCCAGCAGTTTCTTGTTGAGGCGGACCTACAATGAGCAGTTCTTC | CASSFLLRRTYNEQFF
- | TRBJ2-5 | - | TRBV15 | TGTGCCACCAGCAGTAGACCGGGGATAGAGACCCAGTACTTC | CATSSRPGIETQYF
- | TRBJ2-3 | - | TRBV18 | TGTGCCAGCTTCGGACTCCCCTCTAGCACAGATACGCAGTATTTT | CASFGLPSSTDTQYF
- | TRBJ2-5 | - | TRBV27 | TGTGCCAGCAGCCCCGGGGGATGGACCCAGTACTTC | CASSPGGWTQYF
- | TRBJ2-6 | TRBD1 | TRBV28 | TGTGCCAGCAGCGCTCACCCACCGGGACAGGGTGTCTCTGGGGCCAACGTCCTGACTTTC | CASSAHPPGQGVSGANVLTF
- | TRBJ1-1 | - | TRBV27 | TGTGCCAGCAGACAATTAAGCGGCACTGAAGCTTTCTTT | CASRQLSGTEAFF
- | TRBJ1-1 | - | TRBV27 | TGTGCCAGCAGGACACAGGGAAGGAACACTGAAGCTTTCTTT | CASRTQGRNTEAFF
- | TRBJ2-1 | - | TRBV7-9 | TGTGCCAGCAGAAAAATACCCCCCAAATATGGTAGCTCCTACAATGAGCAGTTCTTC | CASRKIPPKYGSSYNEQFF
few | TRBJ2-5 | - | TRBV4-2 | TGTGCCAGCAGCCAAGGCGTTAGCACCAAAGAGACCCAGTACTTC | CASSQGVSTKETQYF
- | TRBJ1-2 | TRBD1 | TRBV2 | TGTGCCGACAGGGATGGTGGCTACACCTTC | CADRDGGYTF